A selection of T cell receptor beta chains follows, all from one sample in a study of T cells expressing NK-cell markers. TCRdb reprocessed the 5' RACE reads; each CDR3 protein has one entry and no DNA is given. The sample table sets out some 390,000 distinct CDR3 sequences. Input material: blood T cells: a sorted CD56 or NKG2C T cell subset, CD4+ or CD8+ T cells, or bulk PBMC T cells (not recorded which). These receptors were taken from a woman in her forties or fifties in good health. The CDR3 runs from the conserved cysteine through the conserved F or W. The order of the fields is clone size, V gene, J gene, CDR3 protein. Size is stated for part of the rows, as once, few or many counts, or as a class when the clone is expanded.

-	TRBV5-1	TRBJ2-5	CASSQTGGGETQYF
-	TRBV5-1	TRBJ2-2	CASSPHGAGVSVTGELFF
-	TRBV5-1	TRBJ2-7	CASSPGLGGGVLESYEQYF
-	TRBV5-1	TRBJ2-1	CASSGLINEQFF
-	TRBV24-1	TRBJ2-3	CATSEPGTLGTQYF
-	TRBV7-9	TRBJ2-4	CASSGRTRDRNAGGSVAKNIQYF
-	TRBV12-3/TRBV12-4	TRBJ2-7	CASSYGQGLLYEQYF
-	TRBV6-2/TRBV6-3	TRBJ2-1	CASLRRGLAGGPSYNEQFF
-	TRBV28	TRBJ2-7	CASSSWTGYEEQYF
-	TRBV29-1	TRBJ2-1	CSVEGLQSYNEQFF
-	TRBV7-9	TRBJ1-1	CASSFQMNTEAFF
medium-sized	TRBV6-2/TRBV6-3	TRBJ2-1	CASSYSQAGGNEQFF
-	TRBV4-1	TRBJ1-1	CASSQEIADRNQAFF
-	TRBV28	TRBJ2-7	CASTRLGEQYF
-	TRBV7-9	TRBJ2-4	CASSLVTGLNIQYF
-	TRBV7-6	TRBJ2-1	CASSLVGKDNEQFF
-	TRBV12-3/TRBV12-4	TRBJ2-3	CASSLDRRAGTDTQYF
-	TRBV5-1	TRBJ2-2	CASSSETRTGELFF
-	TRBV7-8	TRBJ2-5	CASSSQFISFPDAQYF
-	TRBV29-1	TRBJ1-2	CSVLRDGTNYGYTF
-	TRBV30	TRBJ1-2	CAWSQGGQKGYGYTF
-	TRBV7-2	TRBJ1-1	CASSLIQGSNTEAFF
-	TRBV24-1	TRBJ2-3	CATSDLDGTSTDTQYF
-	TRBV11-2	TRBJ2-1	CASSLGRDSYNEQFF
-	TRBV19	TRBJ1-2	CASSTGSDFYGYTF
-	TRBV4-1	TRBJ2-1	CASSHPGTYNEQFF
-	TRBV12-3/TRBV12-4	TRBJ1-4	CASSPPRVGTEKLFF
-	TRBV12-3/TRBV12-4	TRBJ1-5	CASSLGGARQPQHF
-	TRBV27	TRBJ1-6	CASSLNVAYSPLHF
-	TRBV4-1	TRBJ2-5	CASSPLVGAQGETQYF
-	TRBV7-2	TRBJ2-5	CASSTPLKETQYF
-	TRBV20-1	TRBJ2-3	CSARRLASGRSGNTQYF
-	TRBV12-3/TRBV12-4	TRBJ2-3	CASNSGSTDTQYF